The T cell receptor beta chain described here comes from a study of beta chain features in type 1 diabetes. As every portion of the isolated RNA was reverse transcribed, the sequencing read expressed TCRB transcripts. This table comes from immunoSEQ multiplex PCR, and its TCRdb copy is limited to in-frame clones, with some not included. The sample lists around 280,000 clones; 8% were seen once. Unmatched junction bases numbered 6, after V lost 5 bases and J lost 0 bases. Germline V gene sequence: CDR1 MNHNY, CDR2 SVGAGI (reference sequence). The CDR3 runs 15 residues. This sequence joins TRBV6-6 and TRBJ2-7; 8 bases line up with TRBD1. This clonotype was obtained from a woman between 18 and 29 years old in good health. Sequences were obtained from central memory CD4+ T cells from blood. The DNA for the CDR3 is TGTGCCAGCAGTCCACGGGACAGGCGCTCCTACGAGCAGTACGTC. Translated, it gives CASSPRDRRSYEQYV.